This is a list of T cell receptor beta chains from one sample in a study of blood T cell repertoires in COVID-19. Sequencing was performed with immunoSEQ multiplex PCR; in TCRdb, only in-frame clones are kept and a portion is missing. The repertoire has about 240,000 clones, about 86% of them found once; the top ten carry around 9.9%. What was sequenced was peripheral blood. The receptors originated from an elderly woman with acute or convalescent COVID-19. The CDR3 runs from the conserved cysteine through the conserved F or W. The D gene is left open where the match is weak. Part of the rows lack a size; the others show once, few, many or a class for expanded clones.

V gene	clone size	J gene	D gene	CDR3 DNA	CDR3 protein
TRBV24-1	NA	TRBJ1-1	TRBD1	TGTGCCACCAGTGAGTCCGGGACAGGGCGTACTGAAGCTTTCTTT	CATSESGTGRTEAFF
TRBV6-1	NA	TRBJ1-6	NA	TGTGCCAGCAGTGAAGGGACTTCTCGTTCACCCCTCCACTTT	CASSEGTSRSPLHF
TRBV5-8	NA	TRBJ2-3	NA	TGTGCCAGCAGCTTTGGCGGCTTGAAAGGAAATACGCAGTATTTT	CASSFGGLKGNTQYF
TRBV6-1	NA	TRBJ2-5	TRBD2	TGTGCCAGCAGTGACGTTCCAGCGGGGGGGCGAGAGACCCAGTACTTC	CASSDVPAGGRETQYF
TRBV10-1	once	TRBJ2-5	NA	TGCGCCACCGGACAGGACTACTATCATTCCCAAGAGACCCAGTACTTC	CATGQDYYHSQETQYF
TRBV2	NA	TRBJ1-2	NA	TGTGCCAGCACTGGCAACCCTAACTATGGCTACACCTTC	CASTGNPNYGYTF
TRBV27	NA	TRBJ2-7	TRBD1	TGTGCCAGCAGGGCACAGGGGGGATCCTACGAGCAGTACTTC	CASRAQGGSYEQYF
TRBV2	few	TRBJ2-5	NA	TGTGCCAGCATGGCAGCGCAAGAGACCCAGTACTTC	CASMAAQETQYF
TRBV19	NA	TRBJ2-5	TRBD1	TGTGCCAGCCGGGACAGGGGGCGAGGGGAGACCCAGTACTTC	CASRDRGRGETQYF
TRBV7-9	NA	TRBJ1-1	TRBD1	TGTGCCAGCAGCCGTGGGACAGGAGGGAACACTGAAGCTTTCTTT	CASSRGTGGNTEAFF
TRBV5-6	few	TRBJ1-6	TRBD1	TGTGCCAGCAACACAGGGGTGGGCAATTCACCCCTCCACTTT	CASNTGVGNSPLHF
TRBV2	NA	TRBJ1-2	NA	TGTGCCAGCTGCCTCGACATAAACTATGGCTACACCTTC	CASCLDINYGYTF
TRBV4-2	NA	TRBJ1-4	TRBD1	TGTGCCAGCAGCCACGAAACAGGGGGCCTTGAAAAACTGTTTTTT	CASSHETGGLEKLFF
TRBV27	few	TRBJ2-7	TRBD1	TGTGCCAGCAGAAACACAGGGGGCGGGTACGAGCAGTACTTC	CASRNTGGGYEQYF
TRBV6-6	NA	TRBJ2-4	NA	TGTGCCAGCAGTTCCCTACAGGGTTCCAAAAACATTCAGTACTTC	CASSSLQGSKNIQYF
TRBV16	NA	TRBJ1-3	TRBD1	TGTGCCAGCAGCCGCCCGGGACAGGGGGCAGGAAACACCATATATTTT	CASSRPGQGAGNTIYF
TRBV24-1	NA	TRBJ2-3	TRBD2	TGTGCCACCAGTGATCCCGCGGTAACTAGCGACCGGCGCACAGATACGCAGTATTTT	CATSDPAVTSDRRTDTQYF
TRBV2	many	TRBJ1-6	TRBD1	TGTGCCAGCAGAGGCGGGACAGTCAATAATTCACCCCTCCACTTT	CASRGGTVNNSPLHF
TRBV18	few	TRBJ1-1	TRBD1	TGTGCCAGCCAGGGGGGCGCTGAAGCTTTCTTT	CASQGGAEAFF
TRBV18	NA	TRBJ2-3	NA	TGTGCCAGCTCACCAGGGGGGGCGGCAGATACGCAGTATTTT	CASSPGGAADTQYF
TRBV7-9	few	TRBJ2-6	NA	TGTGCCAGCAGCCTAGACTACTCTGGGGCCAACGTCCTGACTTTC	CASSLDYSGANVLTF
TRBV5-5	NA	TRBJ1-1	TRBD1	TGTGCCAGCAGCGCCACAGGGGGCACTGAAGCTTTCTTT	CASSATGGTEAFF
TRBV27	NA	TRBJ2-3	TRBD1	TGTGCCAGCAGCCGGGACAGGGAAACAGATACGCAGTATTTT	CASSRDRETDTQYF
TRBV11-2	NA	TRBJ1-6	NA	TGTGCCAGCAGCTTAGTCTTCAATTCACCCCTCCACTTT	CASSLVFNSPLHF
TRBV27	NA	TRBJ1-2	NA	TGTGCCAGCAGTTTGGACCGAAAGCGGCGCTACACCTTC	CASSLDRKRRYTF
TRBV14	NA	TRBJ2-3	TRBD2	TGTGCCAGCAGCCACACTAGCGGGGGGCCACATAGCACAGATACGCAGTATTTT	CASSHTSGGPHSTDTQYF
TRBV9	NA	TRBJ2-3	TRBD2	TGTGCCAGCAGCGTAGGGGGGACTAGCGGGGCGGGAGATACGCAGTATTTT	CASSVGGTSGAGDTQYF